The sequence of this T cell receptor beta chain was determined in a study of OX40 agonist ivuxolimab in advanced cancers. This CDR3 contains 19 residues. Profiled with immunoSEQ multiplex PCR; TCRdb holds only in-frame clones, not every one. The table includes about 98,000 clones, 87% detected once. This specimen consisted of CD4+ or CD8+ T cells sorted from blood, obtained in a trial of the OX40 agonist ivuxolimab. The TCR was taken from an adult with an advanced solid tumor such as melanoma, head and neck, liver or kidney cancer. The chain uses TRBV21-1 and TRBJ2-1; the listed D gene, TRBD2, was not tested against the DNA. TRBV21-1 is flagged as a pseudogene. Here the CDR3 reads CASSIPTGLVGGVIDEQFF. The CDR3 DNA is TGTGCCAGCAGCATTCCGACGGGACTAGTGGGGGGGGTTATCGATGAGCAGTTCTTC.